This T cell receptor (beta chain) was identified during a study of breast tumors, draining lymph nodes, adjacent tissues (dated by TCRdb to between 2015 and 2016). With regard to the full study: Breast cancer patients provided tumor, adjacent nontumor tissue and axillary lymph nodes, and the study compared the TCR beta repertoires across these three sources. The study was designed to assess the relationships and possible T-cell exchange between tumor, surrounding tissue and draining lymph node repertoires in human breast cancer. General conclusions and limits of the study: Tumor T-cell repertoires showed less diversity than lymph node repertoires and more diversity than nontumor tissue repertoires, and tumor T-cell repertoires showed preferential V and J gene usage. The conclusion that tumor T cells originate in lymph nodes was framed as consistent with a hypothesis rather than directly demonstrated. The data were considered consistent with the idea that most tumor T cells come from the lymph node and then expand in tumor tissue. The similarity between tumor and nontumor tissue repertoires was significantly greater in luminal-like breast cancer than in basal-like breast cancer.

The germline V gene (reference sequence) yields DFQATT for CDR1 and SNEGSKA for CDR2. V is reduced by 0 bases and J by 2 bases, leaving a spacing of 15 bases between them. The CDR3 covers 16 residues, taking in both the cysteine and the phenylalanine. Of the read, only the CDR3 DNA is kept; its 48 bases are in frame from base 1. Ten or more counts support this clonotype. What antigen it recognizes has not been identified. Per-base quality was not reported, and no clone a single base away is much larger than it. The instrument given in TCRdb is Illumina HiSeq 2000. TCR beta chain libraries were generated through multiplex PCR amplification. High-throughput sequencing was used to analyze the amplified TCR beta chain products. The public sequencing data were trimmed at Q25 with fastp and processed into clonotypes with MiXCR by TCRdb, which kept only in-frame beta chains. Duplicate CDR3 protein sequences are folded into a single record with the most common DNA and genes. Within this sample are some 120,000 distinct CDR3 sequences, with roughly 21% of them counted one time only. The leading ten clones occupy about 3.7% of the sample.

The axillary draining lymph nodes of breast cancer patients were the source of the lymph node samples. Sequenced input: axillary lymph node tissue. The rearrangement combines TRBV20-1 with TRBJ2-3; TRBD2 is possibly the D segment (6 matching bases). This sequence was found in a female donor with breast cancer. Some clones in this sample may be carry-over from other donors' samples. For the CDR3, the sequence is CSARDVGGAPTDTQYF. The DNA sequence reads TGCAGTGCTAGAGATGTAGGAGGGGCCCCCACAGATACGCAGTATTTT.